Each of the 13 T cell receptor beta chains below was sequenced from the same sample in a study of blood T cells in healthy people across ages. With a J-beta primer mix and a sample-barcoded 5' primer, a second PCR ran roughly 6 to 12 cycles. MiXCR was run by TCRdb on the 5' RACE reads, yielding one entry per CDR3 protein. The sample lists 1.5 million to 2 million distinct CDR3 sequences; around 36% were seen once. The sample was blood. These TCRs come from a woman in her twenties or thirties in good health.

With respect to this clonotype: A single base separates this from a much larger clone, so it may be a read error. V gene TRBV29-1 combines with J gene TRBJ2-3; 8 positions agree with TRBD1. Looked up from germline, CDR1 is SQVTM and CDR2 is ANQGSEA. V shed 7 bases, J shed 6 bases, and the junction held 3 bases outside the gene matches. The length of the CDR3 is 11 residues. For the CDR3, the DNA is TGCAGCGCCAACAGGGGGGATACGCAGTATTTT. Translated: CSANRGDTQYF.

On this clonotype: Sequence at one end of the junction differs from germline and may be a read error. For the CDR3, the DNA is TGTGCCATCAGTAATTCGCGCTCCTATAATTCACCCCTCCACTTT. Translating it yields CAISNSRSYNSPLHF. V is TRBV6-1 and J is TRBJ1-6; unclear D gene. This CDR3 is 15 amino acids long. The germline V gene encodes CDR1 MNHNS and CDR2 SASEGT.

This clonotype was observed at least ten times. The CDR3 nucleotides read TGTGCCAGCAGTCGACAGGGGGGCACTGAAGCTTTCTTT. Its protein is CASSRQGGTEAFF. The chain is built from TRBV7-9 and TRBJ1-1; the match to TRBD1 covers 9 bases. The CDR3 spans 13 residues. V trimming: 6 bases; J trimming: 4 bases; junction bases outside the gene matches: 3. The germline V gene has CDR1 SEHNR and CDR2 FQNEAQ (reference sequence).

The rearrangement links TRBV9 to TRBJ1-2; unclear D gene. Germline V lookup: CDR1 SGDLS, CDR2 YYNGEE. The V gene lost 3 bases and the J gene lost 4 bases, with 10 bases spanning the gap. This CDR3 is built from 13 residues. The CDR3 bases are TGTGCCAGCAGCGAGGGCGCCGCCTATGGCTACACCTTC. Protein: CASSEGAAYGYTF.

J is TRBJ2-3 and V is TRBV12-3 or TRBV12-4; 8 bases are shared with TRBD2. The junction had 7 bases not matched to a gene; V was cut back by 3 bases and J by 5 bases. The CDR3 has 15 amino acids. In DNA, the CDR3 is TGTGCCAGCAGTTTCCCCTCCGCGGGAGGAGATACGCAGTATTTT. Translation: CASSFPSAGGDTQYF.

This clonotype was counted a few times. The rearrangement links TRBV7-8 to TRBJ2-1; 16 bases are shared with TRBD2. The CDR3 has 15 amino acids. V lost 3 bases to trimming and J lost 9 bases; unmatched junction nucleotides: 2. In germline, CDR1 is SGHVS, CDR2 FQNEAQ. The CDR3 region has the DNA TGTGCCAGCAGCTTGGGACTAGCGGGAGGGTTTGAGCAGTTCTTC. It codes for CASSLGLAGGFEQFF.

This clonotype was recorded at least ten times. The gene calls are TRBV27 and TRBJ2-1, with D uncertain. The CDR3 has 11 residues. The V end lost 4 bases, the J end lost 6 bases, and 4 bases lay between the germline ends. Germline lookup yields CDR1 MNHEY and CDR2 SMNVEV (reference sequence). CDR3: CASSSPNEQFF. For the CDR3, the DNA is TGTGCCAGCAGTTCCCCCAATGAGCAGTTCTTC.

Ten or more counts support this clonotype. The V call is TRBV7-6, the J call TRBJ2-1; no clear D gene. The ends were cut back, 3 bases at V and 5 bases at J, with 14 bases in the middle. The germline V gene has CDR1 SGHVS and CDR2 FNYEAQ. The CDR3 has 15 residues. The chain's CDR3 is CASSFSPSRDNEQFF. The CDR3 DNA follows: TGTGCCAGCAGCTTTTCCCCCTCTAGAGACAATGAGCAGTTCTTC.

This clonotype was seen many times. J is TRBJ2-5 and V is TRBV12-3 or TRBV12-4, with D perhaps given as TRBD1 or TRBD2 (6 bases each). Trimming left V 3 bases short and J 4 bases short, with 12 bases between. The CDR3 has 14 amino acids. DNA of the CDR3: TGTGCCAGCAGTTTTGGGGGGCGGCGAGAGACCCAGTACTTC. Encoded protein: CASSFGGRRETQYF.

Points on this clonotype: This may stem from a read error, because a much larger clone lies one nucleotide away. CDR3: CSASGGRAQYEQYF. Written as DNA, the CDR3 is TGCAGTGCTAGTGGGGGGCGCGCTCAGTACGAGCAGTACTTC. The chain joins TRBV20-1 to TRBJ2-5; D possibly matches TRBD1 or TRBD2 (6 bases each). The end of the DNA aligns better with TRBJ2-7, so the J call may be wrong. Germline V lookup: CDR1 DFQATT, CDR2 SNEGSKA (reference sequence). The CDR3 contains 14 residues.

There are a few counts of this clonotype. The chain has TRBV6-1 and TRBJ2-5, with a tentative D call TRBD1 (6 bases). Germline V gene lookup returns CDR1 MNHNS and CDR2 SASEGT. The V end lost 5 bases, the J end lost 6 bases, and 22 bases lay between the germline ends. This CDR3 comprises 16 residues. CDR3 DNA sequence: TGTGCCAGCAGTAGGGGGTGGCTTGATTCGGCACAGACCCAGTACTTC. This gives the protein CASSRGWLDSAQTQYF.

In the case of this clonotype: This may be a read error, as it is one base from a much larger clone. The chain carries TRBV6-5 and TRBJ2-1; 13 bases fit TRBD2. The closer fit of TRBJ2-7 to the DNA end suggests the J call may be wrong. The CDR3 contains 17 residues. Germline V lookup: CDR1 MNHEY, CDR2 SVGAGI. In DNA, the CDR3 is TGTGCCAGCAGTTTAACTAGCGGGGGGGCATCCTACAATGAGCAGTACTTC. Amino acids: CASSLTSGGASYNEQYF.

The DNA for the CDR3 is TGTGCCAGCTCACCACCGGACTCGAACACTGAAGCTTTCTTT. It translates to CASSPPDSNTEAFF. The chain uses TRBV18 and TRBJ1-1; no clear D gene. Germline lookup yields CDR1 KGHSH and CDR2 LQKENI. Trimming stripped 0 bases from V and 1 base from J, with 6 bases between. The CDR3 consists of 14 residues.